A selection of T cell receptor beta chains follows, all from one sample in a study of shared clonotypes between healthy human individuals. Produced via immunoSEQ multiplex PCR; TCRdb's table is partial and in-frame only. In the table there are roughly 520,000 clones, more than 95% of which are singletons. The source material was naive CD4+ T cells sorted from blood. The receptors shown here come from a woman aged 25 to 45 in good health. The CDR3 runs from the conserved cysteine through the conserved F or W. D genes are given only for firm matches. Size is omitted from some rows. Given values are once, few, many or a class for expanded clones.

clone size	D gene	V gene	J gene	CDR3 DNA	CDR3 protein
NA	NA	TRBV28	TRBJ2-7	TGTGCCAGCATGGATCGTCGCGAGCAGTACTTC	CASMDRREQYF
NA	NA	TRBV5-4	TRBJ1-3	TGTGCCAGCAGCGTGGCCCGATCAACTGGAAACACCATATATTTT	CASSVARSTGNTIYF
NA	NA	TRBV7-9	TRBJ1-1	TGTGCCAGCAGCCTAAACACTGAAGCTTTCTTT	CASSLNTEAFF
once	TRBD1	TRBV5-8	TRBJ2-7	TGTGCCAGCAGCGAAGAGACAGGGTTTGTCTACGAGCAGTACTTC	CASSEETGFVYEQYF
NA	TRBD1	TRBV4-1	TRBJ1-5	TGCGCCAGCAGCCCCGGGACAGGGGGGATAAGCAATCAGCCCCAGCATTTT	CASSPGTGGISNQPQHF
NA	TRBD2	TRBV28	TRBJ2-7	TGTGCCAGCAGTTTATCCCGGACTAGCGGATACGAGCAGTACTTC	CASSLSRTSGYEQYF
NA	NA	TRBV5-1	TRBJ2-7	TGCGCCAGCAGCTTCCCGGACCAAAGCGAGCAGTACTTC	CASSFPDQSEQYF
NA	NA	TRBV27	TRBJ1-1	TGTGCCAGCAGCCTAACCTGGGACGGCTCCACTGAAGCTTTCTTT	CASSLTWDGSTEAFF
NA	TRBD2	TRBV28	TRBJ2-1	TGTGCCAGCAGTCCCCGACTAGCGGGGCGGGATGAGCAGTTCTTC	CASSPRLAGRDEQFF
NA	NA	TRBV28	TRBJ2-5	TGTGCCAGCAGTTTATCGGGGCTCCAAGTCCGAGAGACCCAGTACTTC	CASSLSGLQVRETQYF
NA	TRBD1	TRBV6-4	TRBJ1-1	TGTGCCAGCAGGGCGACAGGGCTAGAAGCTTTCTTT	CASRATGLEAFF
NA	NA	TRBV19	TRBJ1-5	TGTGCCAGTAGGCCCAGAAAGGGTAGCAATCAGCCCCAGCATTTT	CASRPRKGSNQPQHF
NA	TRBD1	TRBV28	TRBJ2-1	TGTGCCAGCAGTTTACTTACAGGGGGTTCGACTGAGCAGTTCTTC	CASSLLTGGSTEQFF
NA	NA	TRBV10-3	TRBJ1-1	TGTGCCTCGGGACAAAGGAACACTGAAGCTTTCTTT	CASGQRNTEAFF
NA	TRBD2	TRBV5-1	TRBJ2-1	TGCGCCAGCAGCCAGACATCCGGGACTAGCGTTAATGAGCAGTTCTTC	CASSQTSGTSVNEQFF
NA	TRBD1	TRBV6-4	TRBJ1-1	TGTGCCAGCAGTGCACAACCCCAGGGGGCAGGGACTGAAGCTTTCTTT	CASSAQPQGAGTEAFF
NA	NA	TRBV19	TRBJ1-2	TGTGCCAGTAGGCCGGGGGCGGACTATGGCTACACCTTC	CASRPGADYGYTF